The present TCR beta chain was sequenced within a study of T cell clones after liver transplantation. About the research overall: Pre-transplant mixed lymphocyte reactions yielded third-party-reactive TCRbeta sequences as comparators for graft-donor-reactive sequences.

Thawed unstimulated PBMCs were FACS-sorted by CD3, CD4 and CD8 into two populations. Trimming at V came to 5 bases and at J to 7 bases, leaving 12 bases not matched to a gene. Germline assignment: CDR1 SEHNR and CDR2 FQNEAQ (reference sequence). This CDR3 region has 16 residues. As concerns this clone: Its target is unknown.

Study-wide results and limits: These preliminary findings come from unstandardized post-transplant sampling times.

Assay used: immunoSEQ multiplex PCR; TCRdb lists only in-frame clones, some missing. The data contain 7,500 to 10,000 clones, 72% of them singletons. The source is a human patient who received a liver transplant. A share of the T cells may be of graft donor origin. The specimen comprised CD8+ T cells from blood, sampled at the 15-month timepoint. This rearrangement joins TRBV7-9 to TRBJ2-1; TRBD2 matches at 9 bases. DNA for the CDR3: TGTGCCAGCAGCCCGACTAGCGGAAGCGGGTTAAATGAGCAGTTCTTC. Translation: CASSPTSGSGLNEQFF.